The rows below give T cell receptor beta chains drawn from one sample of a study of blood T cells in healthy people across ages. TCRdb passed the 5' RACE reads through MiXCR, listing each CDR3 protein once. The sample carries roughly 800,000 distinct CDR3 sequences, around 36% recorded once. Sequenced input: blood. These receptors were collected from a man between 18 and 29 years old in good health. The CDR3 runs from the conserved cysteine through the conserved F or W.

V gene,CDR3 protein
TRBV5-8,CASSTATQSKGTEAFF
TRBV2,CASSESDRDYGYTF
TRBV27,CASSSYTQGYGYTF
TRBV6-2/TRBV6-3,CASTHRGSALYNEQFF
TRBV5-6,CASSLLRTSGDDNEQYF
TRBV18,CASSRGQGPPGYTF
TRBV29-1,CSVKIMGHIYEQYF
TRBV27,CASSSDRGNQPQHF
TRBV12-3/TRBV12-4,CASSSGDRAGYEQYF
TRBV5-1,CASSPQTGYSYNEQFF
TRBV13,CASSFRRSTDTQYF
TRBV6-5,CASSYSASGDYNERYF
TRBV12-3/TRBV12-4,CASSPAVAVGGYTF
TRBV4-3,CASSQDPTRGASSYEQYF
TRBV6-5,CASSYSGGLYSPLHF
TRBV7-3,CASSLSDSNEQFF
TRBV5-1,CASSPEAREQFF
TRBV10-3,CAISEMLVSYNEQFF
TRBV15,CATSIGGTNQPQHF
TRBV3-1,CASSLSSGERTQYF
TRBV27,CASTVWNRGKNIQYF
TRBV20-1,CSALLSVRTGSNSPLHF
TRBV12-3/TRBV12-4,CASLPVGGANNEQFF
TRBV7-9,CASREGGSSYEQYF
TRBV7-3,CASSARPPYEQYF
TRBV5-5,CASSPRQSIEGEKLFF
TRBV4-1,CASSQRASLGNIQYF
TRBV4-3,CASSQGVGGDNTEAFF